This T cell receptor (beta chain) was obtained from a study of PD-1 blockade in classical Hodgkin lymphoma. Trimming cost V 3 bases and J 9 bases, with 9 bases left between them. The CDR3 contains 11 residues. CDR1 is DFQATT and CDR2 is SNEGSKA in the germline V gene (reference sequence). Profiling relied on immunoSEQ multiplex PCR, and the TCRdb table lists in-frame clones only, not all of them. Here the sample spans under 20,000 clones, roughly four fifths being singletons. This clone was detected only once. Its antigen is unknown. Study findings and constraints: Reports indicated that newly diagnosed patients had lower baseline TCR diversity than healthy donors did. Baseline diversity resembling that of newly diagnosed patients was seen in complete responders. Still unresolved is the cause of the repertoire differences, which may be disease activity or prior therapy.

The time point denotes: cycle 4 day 1 (C4D1), after less than 7 weeks of nivolumab. Each patient relapsed following autologous stem cell transplantation, and prior brentuximab vedotin exposure differed. Thawed PBMCs yielded CD4+ T cells through magnetic negative selection. The receptor was isolated from a human donor with classical Hodgkin lymphoma. The V gene is TRBV20-1, the J gene TRBJ1-5; D is ambiguous. The starting material was CD4+ T cells from blood, obtained before the fourth cycle of nivolumab. The CDR3 DNA sequence: TGCAGTGCTAGCGCAGCAGGGCCCCAGCATTTT. This codes for CSASAAGPQHF.